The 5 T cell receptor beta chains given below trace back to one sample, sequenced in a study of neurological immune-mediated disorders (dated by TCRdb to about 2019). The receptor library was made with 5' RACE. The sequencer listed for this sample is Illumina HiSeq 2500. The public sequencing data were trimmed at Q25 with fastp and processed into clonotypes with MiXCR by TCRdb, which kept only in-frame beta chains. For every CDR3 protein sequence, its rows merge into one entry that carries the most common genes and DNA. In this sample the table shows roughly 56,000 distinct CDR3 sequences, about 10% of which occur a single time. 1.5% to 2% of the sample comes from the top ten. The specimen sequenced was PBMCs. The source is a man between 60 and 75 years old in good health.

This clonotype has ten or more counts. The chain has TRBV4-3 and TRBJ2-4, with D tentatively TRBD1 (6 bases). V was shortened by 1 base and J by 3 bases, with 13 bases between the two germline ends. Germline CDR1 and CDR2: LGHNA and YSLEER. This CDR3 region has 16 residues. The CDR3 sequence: CASSQVNRAGKNIQYF. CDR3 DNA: TGCGCCAGCAGCCAAGTCAACAGGGCAGGCAAAAACATTCAGTACTTC.

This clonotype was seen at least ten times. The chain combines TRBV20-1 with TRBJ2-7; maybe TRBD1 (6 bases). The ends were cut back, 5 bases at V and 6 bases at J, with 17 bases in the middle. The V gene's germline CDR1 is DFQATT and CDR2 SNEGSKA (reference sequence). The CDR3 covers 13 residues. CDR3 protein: CSASRGAVTEQYF. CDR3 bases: TGCAGTGCTTCCAGGGGAGCGGTTACCGAGCAGTACTTC.

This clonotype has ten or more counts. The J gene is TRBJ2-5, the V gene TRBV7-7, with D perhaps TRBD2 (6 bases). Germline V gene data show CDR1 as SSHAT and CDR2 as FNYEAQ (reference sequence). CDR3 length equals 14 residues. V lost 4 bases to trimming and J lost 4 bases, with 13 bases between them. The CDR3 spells CASSSTGTGETQYF. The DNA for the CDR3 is TGTGCCAGCAGCTCCACCGGGACTGGAGAGACCCAGTACTTC.

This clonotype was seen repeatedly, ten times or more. The DNA for the CDR3 is TGTGCCAGCAGCAGACGACAGGGAGTGGCTGAAGCTTTCTTT. This gives the protein CASSRRQGVAEAFF. The chain uses TRBV5-6 and TRBJ1-1; TRBD1 matches at 7 bases. The germline CDR1 and CDR2 sequences are SGHDT and YYEEEE. The CDR3 is 14 residues long. The junction had 9 bases not matched to a gene; V was cut back by 4 bases and J by 6 bases.

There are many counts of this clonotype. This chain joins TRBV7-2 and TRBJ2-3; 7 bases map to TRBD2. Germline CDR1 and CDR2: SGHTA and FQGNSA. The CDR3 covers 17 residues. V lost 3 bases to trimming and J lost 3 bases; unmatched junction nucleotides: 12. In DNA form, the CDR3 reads TGTGCCAGCAGCTTCCTGACTTTAGCGGGTCAAACAGATACGCAGTATTTT. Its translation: CASSFLTLAGQTDTQYF.